A selection of T cell receptor beta chains follows, all from one sample in a study of blood T cell repertoires in COVID-19. Only in-frame clones appear in the TCRdb table, and some are missing; sequencing was by immunoSEQ multiplex PCR. The sample lists around 200,000 clones; 70% to 90% were seen once. Sequencing was done on a sample of PBMCs or T cells enriched from blood (not recorded which). The receptors were sampled from a woman in her 30s who had been exposed to COVID-19. Both conserved end residues are part of each CDR3. A D gene is named only where the DNA matches it firmly. For some rows the clone size is stated as once, few or many, or as a class when expanded; others skip it.

CDR3nt: TGTGCCAGCTCACCACGGGACCTACAGGGGAACACTGAAGCTTTCTTT
CDR3aa: CASSPRDLQGNTEAFF
j_gene: TRBJ1-1
len: 16
abundance: NA
v_gene: TRBV18
d_gene: NA

CDR3nt: TGTGCCAGCAGCGGACAAAACACCGGGGAGCTGTTTTTT
CDR3aa: CASSGQNTGELFF
j_gene: TRBJ2-2
len: 13
abundance: NA
v_gene: TRBV9
d_gene: NA

CDR3nt: TGTGCCAGCAGCAGGGACAGGGCGGTTACCGGGGAGCTGTTTTTT
CDR3aa: CASSRDRAVTGELFF
j_gene: TRBJ2-2
len: 15
abundance: NA
v_gene: TRBV6-5
d_gene: TRBD1

CDR3nt: TGTGCCAGCAGTTCCCGGCGGCTGGAGGGCTACACCTTC
CDR3aa: CASSSRRLEGYTF
j_gene: TRBJ1-2
len: 13
abundance: NA
v_gene: TRBV27
d_gene: NA

CDR3nt: TGTGCCTGGAGTATGGCGGGGGGACTGTTTTTT
CDR3aa: CAWSMAGGLFF
j_gene: TRBJ1-4
len: 11
abundance: NA
v_gene: TRBV30
d_gene: NA

CDR3nt: TGTGCCAGTAGTATCTCTACAGGGGCCCCCCGTGGGCAGTACTTC
CDR3aa: CASSISTGAPRGQYF
j_gene: TRBJ2-7
len: 15
abundance: NA
v_gene: TRBV19
d_gene: TRBD1

CDR3nt: TGTGCCAGCAGTGAAGTCGGGGCCCAGTACTTC
CDR3aa: CASSEVGAQYF
j_gene: TRBJ2-5
len: 11
abundance: NA
v_gene: TRBV6-1
d_gene: NA

CDR3nt: TGTGCCAGTAGTAAAGCCCCTTATAGCAATCAGCCCCAGCATTTT
CDR3aa: CASSKAPYSNQPQHF
j_gene: TRBJ1-5
len: 15
abundance: NA
v_gene: TRBV19
d_gene: NA

CDR3nt: TGTGCCAGCACGAGGAATCCTGGGGCCAACGTCCTGACTTTC
CDR3aa: CASTRNPGANVLTF
j_gene: TRBJ2-6
len: 14
abundance: NA
v_gene: TRBV18
d_gene: NA

CDR3nt: TGTGCCTGGAGTACCGGACAGAACTACTGGGGTGGCTACACCTTC
CDR3aa: CAWSTGQNYWGGYTF
j_gene: TRBJ1-2
len: 15
abundance: NA
v_gene: TRBV30
d_gene: NA

CDR3nt: TGCGCCAGCAGCCGGGACAGGGGACAAGGGCCTAGCACAGATACGCAGTATTTT
CDR3aa: CASSRDRGQGPSTDTQYF
j_gene: TRBJ2-3
len: 18
abundance: NA
v_gene: TRBV5-1
d_gene: TRBD1

CDR3nt: TGCGCCAGCAGCCAAGAAAGTGCGTTGAGCTCCTACGAGCAGTACTTC
CDR3aa: CASSQESALSSYEQYF
j_gene: TRBJ2-7
len: 16
abundance: NA
v_gene: TRBV4-1
d_gene: NA

CDR3nt: TGTGCCAGTAGTATTGGGACAGGGACCACTAATGAAAAACTGTTTTTT
CDR3aa: CASSIGTGTTNEKLFF
j_gene: TRBJ1-4
len: 16
abundance: once
v_gene: TRBV19
d_gene: TRBD1

CDR3nt: TGTGCCAGCTCGACCCTAGGGGGGGGGAGCACAGATACGCAGTATTTT
CDR3aa: CASSTLGGGSTDTQYF
j_gene: TRBJ2-3
len: 16
abundance: NA
v_gene: TRBV18
d_gene: NA

CDR3nt: TGTGCCAGTAGTAGTGGAGGGGATAGCAATCAGCCCCAGCATTTT
CDR3aa: CASSSGGDSNQPQHF
j_gene: TRBJ1-5
len: 15
abundance: once
v_gene: TRBV19
d_gene: NA

CDR3nt: TGTGCCAGCAGCCTGACAGGGGGCAGCACTAATGAAAAACTGTTTTTT
CDR3aa: CASSLTGGSTNEKLFF
j_gene: TRBJ1-4
len: 16
abundance: NA
v_gene: TRBV2
d_gene: TRBD1

CDR3nt: TGTGCCAGCAGCCCTCAGGGACAGACTACCTACAATGAGCAGTTCTTC
CDR3aa: CASSPQGQTTYNEQFF
j_gene: TRBJ2-1
len: 16
abundance: once
v_gene: TRBV7-3
d_gene: TRBD1

CDR3nt: TGTGCCAGCAGTCGCCGGGACACTTACTATGGCTACACCTTC
CDR3aa: CASSRRDTYYGYTF
j_gene: TRBJ1-2
len: 14
abundance: NA
v_gene: TRBV11-2
d_gene: NA

CDR3nt: TGCAGTGCTAGTTGGTTTGGTACTAGCGGGGGGGCAGATACGCAGTATTTT
CDR3aa: CSASWFGTSGGADTQYF
j_gene: TRBJ2-3
len: 17
abundance: once
v_gene: TRBV20-1
d_gene: TRBD2

CDR3nt: TGTGCCAGCAGCACCGGACAGGGGGCTTTGCGAGGCTACACCTTC
CDR3aa: CASSTGQGALRGYTF
j_gene: TRBJ1-2
len: 15
abundance: NA
v_gene: TRBV4-2
d_gene: TRBD1

CDR3nt: TGTGCCAGCACCATGGACAGGGCCTACGAGCAGTACTTC
CDR3aa: CASTMDRAYEQYF
j_gene: TRBJ2-7
len: 13
abundance: NA
v_gene: TRBV25-1
d_gene: TRBD1

CDR3nt: TGTGCCACCGGCAGGGGGATGACTGAAGCTTTCTTT
CDR3aa: CATGRGMTEAFF
j_gene: TRBJ1-1
len: 12
abundance: NA
v_gene: TRBV2
d_gene: TRBD1

CDR3nt: TGTGCCAGCAGTTCCTCTCGGAGGTTGGCCTACAATGAGCAGTTCTTC
CDR3aa: CASSSSRRLAYNEQFF
j_gene: TRBJ2-1
len: 16
abundance: NA
v_gene: TRBV6-2/TRBV6-3
d_gene: NA

CDR3nt: TGTGCCAGCAGCTTGCAGGGCCTGCCGAACACCGGGGAGCTGTTTTTT
CDR3aa: CASSLQGLPNTGELFF
j_gene: TRBJ2-2
len: 16
abundance: once
v_gene: TRBV5-8
d_gene: NA

CDR3nt: TGTGCCAGCAGCCCCGGGACAGGGAACTATGGCTACACCTTC
CDR3aa: CASSPGTGNYGYTF
j_gene: TRBJ1-2
len: 14
abundance: once
v_gene: TRBV5-6
d_gene: TRBD1

CDR3nt: TGTGCCAGCAGCTGGCTCCCGGGACAGGCCTATGGCTACACCTTC
CDR3aa: CASSWLPGQAYGYTF
j_gene: TRBJ1-2
len: 15
abundance: NA
v_gene: TRBV5-5
d_gene: TRBD1

CDR3nt: TGCAGCGTTGAATGGGCAGGGGCTGACAGAGACATTCAGTACTTC
CDR3aa: CSVEWAGADRDIQYF
j_gene: TRBJ2-4
len: 15
abundance: NA
v_gene: TRBV29-1
d_gene: NA

CDR3nt: TGTGCCAGCAGCCGCGGACTGTACGAGCAGTACTTC
CDR3aa: CASSRGLYEQYF
j_gene: TRBJ2-7
len: 12
abundance: once
v_gene: TRBV27
d_gene: NA

CDR3nt: TGTGCCAGCAGTGCCCCCGGGGATCTAACCACTGAAGCTTTCTTT
CDR3aa: CASSAPGDLTTEAFF
j_gene: TRBJ1-1
len: 15
abundance: NA
v_gene: TRBV2
d_gene: NA

CDR3nt: TGCGCCAGCAGCTCCTCACAGGGGGGCTATGGCTACACCTTC
CDR3aa: CASSSSQGGYGYTF
j_gene: TRBJ1-2
len: 14
abundance: NA
v_gene: TRBV5-1
d_gene: TRBD1

CDR3nt: TGCGCCAGCAGCTCGGGACAGGGCACTGGAAACACCATATATTTT
CDR3aa: CASSSGQGTGNTIYF
j_gene: TRBJ1-3
len: 15
abundance: NA
v_gene: TRBV5-1
d_gene: TRBD1

CDR3nt: TGTGCGGGGCGGGGGCAAAATCAGCCCCAGCATTTT
CDR3aa: CAGRGQNQPQHF
j_gene: TRBJ1-5
len: 12
abundance: NA
v_gene: TRBV6-6
d_gene: NA

CDR3nt: TGTGCCAGCAGTTCCAAGCGGGCGTTTGAGCAGTTCTTC
CDR3aa: CASSSKRAFEQFF
j_gene: TRBJ2-1
len: 13
abundance: NA
v_gene: TRBV27
d_gene: NA

CDR3nt: TGTGCCAGCAGCTCGGACAGGGGGTACACTGAAGCTTTCTTT
CDR3aa: CASSSDRGYTEAFF
j_gene: TRBJ1-1
len: 14
abundance: NA
v_gene: TRBV11-2
d_gene: TRBD1

CDR3nt: TGTGCCAGCAGCACAGTGGACAGGGGGAGGGGAAATGAGCAGTTCTTC
CDR3aa: CASSTVDRGRGNEQFF
j_gene: TRBJ2-1
len: 16
abundance: NA
v_gene: TRBV7-9
d_gene: TRBD1

CDR3nt: TGTGCCAGCAGTTACAGGGCCTACGGCTACACCTTC
CDR3aa: CASSYRAYGYTF
j_gene: TRBJ1-2
len: 12
abundance: NA
v_gene: TRBV28
d_gene: NA

CDR3nt: TGTGCCAGCAGCTTAACAGGGCCCTCCTACGAGCAGTACTTC
CDR3aa: CASSLTGPSYEQYF
j_gene: TRBJ2-7
len: 14
abundance: NA
v_gene: TRBV7-2
d_gene: NA

CDR3nt: TGCAGCGTTGAGGACGGGACAGGGCTTGAAGCTTTCTTT
CDR3aa: CSVEDGTGLEAFF
j_gene: TRBJ1-1
len: 13
abundance: NA
v_gene: TRBV29-1
d_gene: TRBD1

CDR3nt: TGTGCCAGCAGCCAAACCCCGGGACAGTCCTCTGGAAACACCATATATTTT
CDR3aa: CASSQTPGQSSGNTIYF
j_gene: TRBJ1-3
len: 17
abundance: NA
v_gene: TRBV3-1/TRBV3-2
d_gene: TRBD1

CDR3nt: TGTGCCAGCAGCTTGGCCATGGCAGAAGCTAACTATGGCTACACCTTC
CDR3aa: CASSLAMAEANYGYTF
j_gene: TRBJ1-2
len: 16
abundance: once
v_gene: TRBV5-6
d_gene: NA

CDR3nt: TGTGCCAGTAGCGATGGCAGACAACAAGAGACCCAGTACTTC
CDR3aa: CASSDGRQQETQYF
j_gene: TRBJ2-5
len: 14
abundance: NA
v_gene: TRBV19
d_gene: NA

CDR3nt: TGTGCCAGCAGCCCCAATACTAGTGGCGAGCAGTACTTC
CDR3aa: CASSPNTSGEQYF
j_gene: TRBJ2-7
len: 13
abundance: NA
v_gene: TRBV12-3/TRBV12-4
d_gene: NA

CDR3nt: TGTGCCAGCAGCTTATTTCCTCGCGAGCAGTACTTC
CDR3aa: CASSLFPREQYF
j_gene: TRBJ2-7
len: 12
abundance: NA
v_gene: TRBV7-9
d_gene: NA